The 29 T cell receptor beta chains below were found in one sample sequenced in a study of cytotoxic CD8 clonotypes in ibrutinib-treated CLL. Sequencing used immunoSEQ multiplex PCR; TCRdb keeps in-frame clones, though not all of them. The sample shows some 310,000 clones, just under 80% of them seen only once. This specimen was PBMCs, taken before ibrutinib treatment. These receptor sequences come from a human donor with chronic lymphocytic leukemia.

This sequence joins TRBV5-1 and TRBJ2-7; D uncertain. Germline values: CDR1 SGHRS, CDR2 YFSETQ. This CDR3 has 13 residues. The ends were cut back, 4 bases at V and 2 bases at J, with 10 bases in the middle. CDR3 sequence reads: CASSDTSPYEQYF. The DNA for the CDR3 is TGCGCCAGCAGCGACACCTCCCCCTACGAGCAGTACTTC.

This clone has only a few counts. The chain recombines TRBV27 with TRBJ2-2; TRBD2 aligns across 12 bases. The V gene end was trimmed by 5 bases and the J gene end by 8 bases; junction bases not matched to a gene: 6. CDR1 is MNHEY and CDR2 is SMNVEV in the germline V gene (reference sequence). CDR3 length: 15 residues. The CDR3 DNA follows: TGTGCCAGCAGTGGACTAGCGGGAACCACTGGGGAGCTGTTTTTT. It specifies CASSGLAGTTGELFF.

In this sample, this clone turned up once. V is TRBV4-3 and J is TRBJ2-2; TRBD2 matches at 8 bases. The CDR3 contains 17 residues. The germline gives CDR1 LGHNA, CDR2 YSLEER. Trimming at V came to 5 bases and at J to 4 bases, leaving 12 bases not matched to a gene. CDR3 region: CASSSPGLAGGTGELFF. CDR3 in DNA: TGCGCCAGCAGCTCCCCGGGTCTCGCGGGAGGCACCGGGGAGCTGTTTTTT.

The chain employs TRBV6-5 and TRBJ2-3, with D perhaps matching TRBD2 (6 bases). V was shortened by 10 bases and J by 1 base, with 15 bases between the two germline ends. Germline CDR1 MNHEY, CDR2 SVGAGI. There are 14 residues in the CDR3. The CDR3 here is CATIRRAGTDTQYF. DNA for the CDR3: TGTGCCACCATAAGGAGGGCCGGCACAGATACGCAGTATTTT.

This chain connects TRBV28 to TRBJ1-2, with D tentatively TRBD1 (6 bases). This CDR3 has 14 amino acids. CDR1 MDHEN and CDR2 SYDVKM come from the germline V gene. Trimming took off 3 bases at V and 8 bases at J, with 16 bases between the two ends. Here the CDR3 DNA reads TGTGCCAGCAGTTTCGGGCAGGGGAGAGCGGGCTACACCTTC. The encoded protein is CASSFGQGRAGYTF.

The V gene is TRBV28, the J gene TRBJ1-2; D is uncertain. CDR3 size: 14 residues. The V end was cut by 6 bases, the J end by 0 bases, with 11 bases between. Germline V CDR1 and CDR2: MDHEN, SYDVKM. The CDR3, as DNA: TGTGCCAGCAGCGTGCCCCAAGCTAACTATGGCTACACCTTC. Translation: CASSVPQANYGYTF.

The chain is built from TRBV15 and TRBJ2-3, with 8 bases aligning to TRBD2. Trimming took 0 bases from V and 3 from J; bases not matched to a gene: 17. CDR3 length equals 20 residues. Germline V CDR1 and CDR2: LNHNV, YYDKDF (reference sequence). The CDR3 DNA follows: TGTGCCACCAGCAGAGATTACTATAGCGGGATGGGAACGAAGACAGATACGCAGTATTTT. Translating gives CATSRDYYSGMGTKTDTQYF.

This chain connects TRBV18 to TRBJ1-2; D possibly corresponds to TRBD1 (5 bases). The CDR3 consists of 13 residues. V was cut by 3 bases and J by 7 bases, with 12 bases left in between. Germline values: CDR1 KGHSH, CDR2 LQKENI. The CDR3 loop is CASSPEPGFGYTF. The CDR3 nucleotides are TGTGCCAGCTCACCGGAGCCAGGGTTTGGCTACACCTTC.

This clone came up a few times. The J gene is TRBJ2-1, the V gene TRBV25-1; 7 bases line up with TRBD2. J was trimmed by 8 bases and V by 6 bases; bases with no gene match: 10. Germline CDR1 is MGHDK and CDR2 is SYGVNS. This CDR3 has 14 residues. The CDR3, as DNA: TGTGCCAGCAGGCCAGAGACTAGCCTCGATGAGCAGTTCTTC. Translated, it gives CASRPETSLDEQFF.

The chain joins TRBV6-5 to TRBJ2-7; the D is unclear. Germline CDR1 MNHEY, CDR2 SVGAGI. Trimming removed 6 bases from V and 9 bases from J, with 15 bases in between. The CDR3 runs 12 residues. The CDR3 loop reads CASSQTRGWQYF. CDR3 bases: TGTGCCAGCAGCCAGACCCGAGGATGGCAGTACTTC.

The chain combines TRBV6-5 with TRBJ2-2, with 10 bases that match TRBD2. The CDR3 runs to 14 residues. V lost 2 bases to trimming and J lost 6 bases; unmatched junction nucleotides: 0. Per germline, CDR1 MNHEY and CDR2 SVGAGI. CDR3 region: CASSYGLAAGELFF. The CDR3 DNA is TGTGCCAGCAGTTACGGACTAGCGGCCGGGGAGCTGTTTTTT.

The CDR3 sequence: CASSTAGGGNQPQHF. CDR3 DNA: TGTGCCAGCAGCACTGCGGGGGGCGGGAATCAGCCCCAGCATTTT. The chain uses TRBV4-2 and TRBJ1-5, with a possible D match to TRBD1 (6 bases). Trimming cost V 5 bases and J 4 bases, with 15 bases left between them. Germline-derived CDR1 and CDR2 are LGHNA and YNFKEQ. CDR3 length: 15 residues.

This chain connects TRBV20-1 to TRBJ2-1; D is ambiguous. Looked up from germline, CDR1 is DFQATT and CDR2 is SNEGSKA (reference sequence). This CDR3 is 11 amino acids long. Trimming took off 0 bases at V and 9 bases at J, with 6 bases between the two ends. CDR3 protein: CSAREGFEQFF. The CDR3 DNA reads as TGCAGTGCTAGAGAAGGGTTTGAGCAGTTCTTC.

About this clone itself: Distinct nucleotide sequences in the sample also encode this CDR3. The J gene is TRBJ2-5, the V gene TRBV20-1; D remains unclear. V dropped 1 base and J dropped 5 bases, with 5 bases sitting between them. There are 11 residues in the CDR3. CDR1 and CDR2 (germline): DFQATT, SNEGSKA (reference sequence). CDR3 coding DNA: TGCAGTGCTAGAGTCAGGGAGACCCAGTACTTC. Amino acid sequence: CSARVRETQYF.

V is TRBV7-8 and J is TRBJ2-2, with 7 bases fitting TRBD1. The CDR3 runs 13 residues. Germline V gives CDR1 SGHVS, CDR2 FQNEAQ. V lost 5 bases, J lost 6 bases, and 3 bases stayed unmatched. The CDR3, as DNA: TGTGCCAGCAGCCCGAGGGGGCCCGGGGAGCTGTTTTTT. Translating it yields CASSPRGPGELFF. The full variable domain, rest sourced from reference TRBV7-8 and TRBJ2-2, is GAGVSQSPRYKVAKRGQDVALRCDPISGHVSLFWYQQALGQGPEFLTYFQNEAQLDKSGLPSDRFFAERPEGSVSTLKIQRTQQEDSAVYLCASSPRGPGELFFGEGSRLTVL.

This clone is a singleton in its sample. CDR3: CAWSLGGGRDEQYF. CDR3 in DNA: TGTGCCTGGAGTCTTGGTGGCGGGAGAGACGAGCAGTACTTC. This chain uses TRBV30 with TRBJ2-7; 7 bases agree with TRBD2. The CDR3 consists of 14 residues. In germline, CDR1 is GTSNPN, CDR2 SVGIG (reference sequence). V trimming: 2 bases; J trimming: 5 bases; junction bases outside the gene matches: 9.

The chain recombines TRBV5-1 with TRBJ2-6; D perhaps matches TRBD1 (6 bases). The CDR3 sequence is 16 residues long. Germline V CDR1 and CDR2: SGHRS, YFSETQ. V was pared by 1 base and J by 4 bases, with 12 bases between. CDR3 DNA sequence: TGCGCCAGCAGCTTGACAGGGACGTCAGGGGCCAACGTCCTGACTTTC. Its protein is CASSLTGTSGANVLTF.

This chain connects TRBV7-2 to TRBJ2-1, with D perhaps matching TRBD1 (6 bases). There are 14 residues in the CDR3. Trimming left V 5 bases short and J 9 bases short, with 17 bases between. CDR1 is SGHTA and CDR2 is FQGNSA in the germline V gene. The CDR3: CASSPRQDPTEQFF. DNA of the CDR3: TGTGCCAGCAGCCCCAGACAGGACCCAACTGAGCAGTTCTTC.

This sequence joins TRBV5-1 and TRBJ2-7; 8 nucleotides align to TRBD2. V lost 0 bases and J lost 0; bases outside the gene matches: 8. The germline V gene encodes CDR1 SGHRS and CDR2 YFSETQ. This CDR3 spans 17 amino acids. CDR3: CASSLAALAVHSYEQYF. In DNA form, the CDR3 reads TGCGCCAGCAGCTTGGCCGCACTAGCGGTCCACTCCTACGAGCAGTACTTC.

This sequence joins TRBV6-5 and TRBJ2-4, with 13 bases that match TRBD2. CDR1 and CDR2 from the germline V gene are MNHEY and SVGAGI. Trimming at V came to 5 bases and at J to 8 bases, leaving 3 bases not matched to a gene. This CDR3 has 14 residues. The DNA for the CDR3 is TGTGCCAGCAGTGACGGACTAGCGGGAGACATTCAGTACTTC. This sequence encodes CASSDGLAGDIQYF.

This chain's CDR3 is CASSPGLAGLYEQYF. CDR3 DNA sequence: TGTGCCAGCAGCCCGGGACTAGCGGGATTGTACGAGCAGTACTTC. The rearrangement uses TRBV9 and TRBJ2-7; 13 bases map to TRBD2. The J segment lost 4 bases and the V segment lost 4 bases, leaving 5 bases of the junction unmatched. The CDR3 is 15 residues long. Germline CDR1 reads SGDLS; CDR2 reads YYNGEE.

This clone was seen more than once but under ten times. CDR3 residues: CASSHKPENLHNEQFF. The CDR3 coding sequence is TGTGCCAGCTCACACAAACCCGAAAACCTACACAATGAGCAGTTCTTC. The V gene is TRBV18, the J gene TRBJ2-1; D unclear. Per germline, CDR1 KGHSH and CDR2 LQKENI. The CDR3 length is 16 residues. V lost 4 bases, J lost 5 bases, and 18 bases lay in between.

The rearrangement joins TRBV7-2 to TRBJ2-3, with D unresolved. V lost 5 bases and J lost 4, with 10 bases in between. The CDR3 sequence is 13 residues long. Germline assignment: CDR1 SGHTA and CDR2 FQGNSA. Written as DNA, the CDR3 is TGTGCCAGCAGCCGCAATGAGGCAGATACGCAGTATTTT. As protein: CASSRNEADTQYF.

This rearrangement joins TRBV5-1 to TRBJ2-1, with TRBD2 as a possible D gene (5 bases). The V end was cut by 1 base, the J end by 5 bases, with 10 bases between. The CDR3 runs to 14 residues. Germline CDR1 and CDR2: SGHRS and YFSETQ. CDR3 in DNA: TGCGCCAGCAGCTTGTATTGGGGAGACAATGAGCAGTTCTTC. Encoded protein: CASSLYWGDNEQFF.

The rearrangement links TRBV6-5 to TRBJ1-5; the D is unclear. CDR1 and CDR2 from the germline V gene are MNHEY and SVGAGI. The CDR3 totals 13 residues. V shed 4 bases and J shed 9 bases, with 13 bases lying between them. The CDR3 protein is CASSLRGDGPQHF. CDR3 nucleotide sequence: TGTGCCAGCAGTTTGCGGGGTGATGGGCCCCAGCATTTT.

CDR3 in DNA: TGTGCCAGCAGCTTAATTGCGGGTTCCAGCTCCTACAATGAGCAGTTCTTC. Protein product: CASSLIAGSSSYNEQFF. The chain combines TRBV7-3 with TRBJ2-1; the D gene is possibly TRBD2 (5 bases). Germline V gene lookup returns CDR1 SGHTA and CDR2 FQGTGA. This CDR3 is built from 17 residues. V was trimmed by 1 base and J by 0 bases, leaving 13 bases between them.

The rearrangement uses TRBV19 and TRBJ2-2; D is possibly TRBD2 (6 bases). The CDR3 totals 13 residues. Germline CDR1 LNHDA, CDR2 SQIVND (reference sequence). V was shortened by 10 bases and J by 3 bases, with 12 bases between the two germline ends. The CDR3 loop reads CATHGRHTGELFF. The CDR3, as DNA: TGTGCCACCCACGGGAGACACACCGGGGAGCTGTTTTTT.

This chain joins TRBV30 and TRBJ2-1, with a weak D call TRBD1 (5 bases). Trimming removed 2 bases at V and 7 bases at J, with 12 bases between. The CDR3 spans 13 residues. Germline V gives CDR1 GTSNPN, CDR2 SVGIG (reference sequence). The CDR3 nucleotides are TGTGCCTGGAGTTATAGGCCAGGGAATGAGCAGTTCTTC. Translation: CAWSYRPGNEQFF.

This chain connects TRBV11-3 to TRBJ2-1; 9 bases align to TRBD2. The CDR3 totals 15 residues. V was clipped by 4 bases and J by 4 bases; unmatched bases: 5. The germline V gene encodes CDR1 SGHNT and CDR2 YENEEA. The DNA of the CDR3 is TGTGCCAGCAGCTCCCTAGCGGGGCGATACAATGAGCAGTTCTTC. This translates into CASSSLAGRYNEQFF.